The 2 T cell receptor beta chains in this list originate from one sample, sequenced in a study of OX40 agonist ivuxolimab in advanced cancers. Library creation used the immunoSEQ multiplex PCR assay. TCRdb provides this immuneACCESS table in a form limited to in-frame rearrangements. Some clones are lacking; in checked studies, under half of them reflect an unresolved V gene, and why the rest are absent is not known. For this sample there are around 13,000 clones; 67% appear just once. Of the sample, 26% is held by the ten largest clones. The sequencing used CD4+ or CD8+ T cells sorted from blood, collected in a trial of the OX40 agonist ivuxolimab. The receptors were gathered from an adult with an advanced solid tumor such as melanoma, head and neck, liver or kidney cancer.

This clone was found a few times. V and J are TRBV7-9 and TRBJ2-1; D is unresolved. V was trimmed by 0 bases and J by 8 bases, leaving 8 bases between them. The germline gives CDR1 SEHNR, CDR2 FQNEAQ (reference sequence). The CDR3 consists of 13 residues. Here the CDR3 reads CASSLAYGDEQFF. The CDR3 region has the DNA TGTGCCAGCAGCTTAGCGTATGGGGATGAGCAGTTCTTC.

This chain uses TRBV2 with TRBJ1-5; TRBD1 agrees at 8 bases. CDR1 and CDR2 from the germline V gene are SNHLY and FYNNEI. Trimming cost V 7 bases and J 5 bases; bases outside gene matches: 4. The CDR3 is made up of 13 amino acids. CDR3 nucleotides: TGTGCCAGCAAAATGACAGGGGATCAGCCCCAGCATTTT. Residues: CASKMTGDQPQHF.